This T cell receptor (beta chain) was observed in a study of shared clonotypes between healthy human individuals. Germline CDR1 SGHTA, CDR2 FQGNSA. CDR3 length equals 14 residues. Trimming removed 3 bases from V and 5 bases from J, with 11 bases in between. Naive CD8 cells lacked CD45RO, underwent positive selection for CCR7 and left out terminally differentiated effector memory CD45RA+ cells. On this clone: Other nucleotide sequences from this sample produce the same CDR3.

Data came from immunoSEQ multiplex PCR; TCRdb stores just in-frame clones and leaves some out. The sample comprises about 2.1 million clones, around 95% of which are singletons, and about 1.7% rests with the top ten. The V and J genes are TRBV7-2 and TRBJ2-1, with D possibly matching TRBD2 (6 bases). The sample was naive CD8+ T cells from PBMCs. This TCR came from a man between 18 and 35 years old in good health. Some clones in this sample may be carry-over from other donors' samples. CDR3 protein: CASSLGLADNEQFF. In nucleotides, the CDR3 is TGTGCCAGCAGCTTGGGACTCGCCGACAATGAGCAGTTCTTC.